This T cell receptor beta chain was documented in a study of T cell responses to AZD1222 COVID-19 vaccine (dated by TCRdb to the early 2020s). Concerning the study at large: TCR sequencing was performed for 233 trial participants, of whom 200 to 210 were given two doses of AZD1222 and around 25 were given two doses of MenACWY control vaccine. Trial participants were enrolled by age into 18-55, 56-69 and 70-plus year subgroups, with 148, 28 and 57 TCR-sequenced participants respectively. Points the paper makes about the study in general: Conclusions about previously exposed vaccinees are limited, since just five to seven AZD1222 recipients were seropositive for SARS-CoV-2 at baseline. Participants were mostly white British, with more females than males. The authors suggested clonal diversity may have been underestimated. Nearly half of unique spike-specific TCRs reportedly recognized epitopes outside regions mutated in the B.1.351 and B.1.1.7 variants. Because no day 14 peak-response samples were available, repertoires were characterized only after the peak T cell response. The whole spike protein was spanned by vaccine-associated CD4 TCRs, and dominant responses were seen in regions 160-218 and 743-854. A significant rise in spike-specific TCR breadth and depth was observed after two AZD1222 doses relative to day 0 and relative to MenACWY recipients. In the small 56-69-year group, the increase in depth fell short of significance, most likely because of low power.

From the cysteine up to the phenylalanine, the CDR3 has a length of 16 residues. Here the CDR3 DNA is all that survives: 48 bases in frame from base 1. CDR1 and CDR2 are drawn from the germline V gene (reference sequence): SGHNT, YYREEE. Relative to germline, V is missing 4 bases and J is missing 1 base, with 10 bases of the junction outside any gene match. Read against the paper, the sample's time point label means: about 28 days (+/-7) after the second vaccine dose. AZD1222 recipients with second doses at about 4 weeks or about 12 weeks were pooled, because spike-specific TCR depth and breadth did not differ between schedules. The vaccinee samples were drawn from two UK trials, COV001 and COV002, one of which was a single-blind randomized controlled phase 2/3 trial testing AZD1222 (ChAdOx1 nCoV-19) in healthy adults. For TCRbeta chain sequencing, PBMC samples were collected from trial participants at day 0 and at day 28 after the second dose.

The CDR3 regions of human TCRbeta chains were analyzed by immunosequencing. The authors processed their data as follows. Repertoire TCRs were checked for matches against a reference library of SARS-CoV-2-specific TCRs that had been generated using the MIRA antigen-specificity platform. Breadth was defined as the fraction of unique TCRs that were SARS-CoV-2-associated. Depth was defined as the fraction of total T cells that were SARS-CoV-2-associated. Using the MIRA data, every spike-specific TCR was mapped to the spike region that the TCR reacted to and assigned to either a CD4 or a CD8 class. Log10-transformed breadth and depth values were compared by one-way ANOVA with Sidak's multiple comparisons tests. TCRdb re-hosts the immuneACCESS table, in-frame sequences only. Its copies lack some clones; in the studies checked, an unresolved V gene accounts for under half of them, and the cause for the rest is not known. V and J calls and clone size are copied from that table; D and trimming were computed from the DNA. The sample has approximately 140,000 clones on record, approximately 90% of them singletons. The ten largest clones represent about 3.3% of the sample.

As concerns this clone: Its antigen is currently not known. No much larger clone is present one base from it, and per-base qualities are unavailable.

The chain links TRBV5-4 with TRBJ2-5, with 7 central nucleotides matching TRBD2. The receptor was isolated from an adult who received the AZD1222 COVID-19 vaccine. The source material was peripheral blood, sampled 28 days after the second AZD1222 dose. The DNA sequence is TGTGCCAGCAGCCCCGAAGCGGGACTCCTCCAAGAGACCCAGTACTTC. Its coded protein is CASSPEAGLLQETQYF.